A single sample is the source of the 6 T cell receptor beta chains below, sequenced in a study of shared clonotypes between healthy human individuals. Method: immunoSEQ multiplex PCR; TCRdb's copy keeps in-frame clones and lacks some. The sample yields 1.5 million to 2.5 million clones, around 96% seen once. Naive CD8 cells lacked CD45RO and underwent positive selection for CCR7, leaving out terminally differentiated effector memory CD45RA+ cells. Sequences were obtained from naive CD8+ T cells sorted from blood. The receptor source for this set is a man aged 18-30 years in good health.

The chain couples TRBV9 to TRBJ1-2, with TRBD1 identical over 9 bases. V was pared by 0 bases and J by 0 bases, with 9 bases of the junction left unmatched. The length of the CDR3 is 18 residues. Germline assignment: CDR1 SGDLS and CDR2 YYNGEE. The DNA of the CDR3 is TGTGCCAGCAGCGTAGTCCTAACAGGGGGCCTGACTAACTATGGCTACACCTTC. This encodes CASSVVLTGGLTNYGYTF.

This chain uses TRBV7-6 with TRBJ2-5; D is ambiguous. Germline loops: CDR1 SGHVS, CDR2 FNYEAQ. The CDR3 length is 14 residues. The V end was cut by 1 base, the J end by 1 base, with 7 bases between. The CDR3 here is CASSLGYSQETQYF. In nucleotides, the CDR3 is TGTGCCAGCAGCTTAGGTTACAGCCAAGAGACCCAGTACTTC. The full variable domain, with the rest looked up from reference TRBV7-6 and TRBJ2-5, is GAGVSQSPRYKVTKRGQDVALRCDPISGHVSLYWYRQALGQGPEFLTYFNYEAQQDKSGLPNDRFSAERPEGSISTLTIQRTEQRDSAMYRCASSLGYSQETQYFGPGTRLLVL.

This sequence joins TRBV4-1 and TRBJ2-3; D may match TRBD1 or TRBD2 (5 bases each). Trimming removed 3 bases at V and 2 bases at J, with 9 bases between. The CDR3 extends over 14 amino acids. The germline gives CDR1 MGHRA, CDR2 YSYEKL. Here the CDR3 reads CASSQGRYTDTQYF. In DNA, the CDR3 is TGCGCCAGCAGCCAGGGACGGTACACAGATACGCAGTATTTT.

The rearrangement uses TRBV7-9 and TRBJ2-7; D may be TRBD2 (5 bases). Germline V gives CDR1 SEHNR, CDR2 FQNEAQ (reference sequence). The CDR3 totals 14 residues. The V and J ends lost 7 bases and 6 bases respectively, with 19 bases between them. CDR3 DNA: TGTGCCAGCACCCCCGCGGGCGCGTTTGGCGAGCAGTACTTC. Translation gives CASTPAGAFGEQYF. Together with reference TRBV7-9 and TRBJ2-7, the CDR3 gives the full variable domain: DTGVSQNPRHKITKRGQNVTFRCDPISEHNRLYWYRQTLGQGPEFLTYFQNEAQLEKSRLLSDRFSAERPKGSFSTLEIQRTEQGDSAMYLCASTPAGAFGEQYFGPGTRLTVT.

This chain links TRBV7-6 with TRBJ2-1; 13 bases match TRBD2. Germline trimming cut 3 bases from V and 11 bases from J; bases unmatched to any gene: 4. Germline CDR1 SGHVS, CDR2 FNYEAQ. The CDR3 runs to 14 residues. The CDR3 DNA sequence: TGTGCCAGCAGCTTGTTGGGACTAGCGGGAAAGCAGTTCTTC. Translation gives CASSLLGLAGKQFF.

The rearrangement uses TRBV7-8 and TRBJ1-1; perhaps TRBD1 as D (5 bases). Germline V lookup: CDR1 SGHVS, CDR2 FQNEAQ. This CDR3 is built from 13 residues. Trimming removed 1 base from V and 3 bases from J, with 6 bases in between. The CDR3 nucleotides read TGTGCCAGCAGCTTAGTCAGGGACACTGAAGCTTTCTTT. Encoded protein: CASSLVRDTEAFF.